The 5 T cell receptor beta chains in this list originate from one sample, sequenced in a study of blood T cell repertoires in COVID-19. The table came from immunoSEQ multiplex PCR; TCRdb's copy has only in-frame clones and leaves some out. The table records 150,000 to 200,000 clones, around 89% of them present only once. The sample consisted of PBMCs or T cells enriched from blood (not recorded which). Source of these receptors: a woman between 45 and 60 years old who had recovered from COVID-19.

The chain combines TRBV7-8 with TRBJ2-3; D may be TRBD2 (5 bases). The CDR3 consists of 19 residues. Germline V gives CDR1 SGHVS, CDR2 FQNEAQ. V was pared by 4 bases and J by 0 bases, with 23 bases between. The CDR3 DNA reads as TGTGCCAGCAGCTCCCTGAGGGATCGGCGGAGTCCTAGCACAGATACGCAGTATTTT. Amino acid sequence: CASSSLRDRRSPSTDTQYF. The full variable domain, with the rest looked up from reference TRBV7-8 and TRBJ2-3, is GAGVSQSPRYKVAKRGQDVALRCDPISGHVSLFWYQQALGQGPEFLTYFQNEAQLDKSGLPSDRFFAERPEGSVSTLKIQRTQQEDSAVYLCASSSLRDRRSPSTDTQYFGPGTRLTVL.

This sequence joins TRBV3-1 (or the pseudogene TRBV3-2) and TRBJ2-5, with D tentatively TRBD2 (5 bases). CDR3 length equals 17 residues. V was trimmed by 4 bases and J by 3 bases, leaving 21 bases between them. Germline V lookup: CDR1 LGHDT, CDR2 YNNKEL (reference sequence). CDR3 in DNA: TGTGCCAGCAGCCCGTACTCGGGCCGGGCGGGCAAAGAGACCCAGTACTTC. Residues: CASSPYSGRAGKETQYF.

V gene TRBV19 combines with J gene TRBJ1-5; 7 nucleotides match TRBD1. Germline loops: CDR1 LNHDA, CDR2 SQIVND (reference sequence). CDR3 length equals 14 residues. The J segment lost 7 bases and the V segment lost 6 bases, leaving 9 bases of the junction unmatched. CDR3 nucleotides: TGTGCCAGTAGGAGGAGGACAGGACGGCAGCCCCAGCATTTT. The encoded protein is CASRRRTGRQPQHF.

The V and J genes are TRBV5-1 and TRBJ2-3; D not certain. This CDR3 is 17 amino acids long. Trimming took off 2 bases at V and 2 bases at J, with 18 bases between the two ends. The germline V gene has CDR1 SGHRS and CDR2 YFSETQ. The CDR3 loop is CASSFGPSGTSTDTQYF. Here the CDR3 DNA reads TGCGCCAGCAGCTTTGGCCCGTCAGGAACGTCCACAGATACGCAGTATTTT.

This chain uses TRBV30 with TRBJ1-3; no definite D call. The V and J ends lost 4 bases and 0 bases respectively, with 4 bases between them. This CDR3 has 12 amino acids. Germline CDR1 GTSNPN, CDR2 SVGIG (reference sequence). The CDR3 bases are TGTGCCTGGACCGGCTCTGGAAACACCATATATTTT. It codes for CAWTGSGNTIYF. The full variable domain, in which reference TRBV30 and TRBJ1-3 provide the parts outside the CDR3, is SQTIHQWPATLVQPVGSPLSLECTVEGTSNPNLYWYRQAAGRGLQLLFYSVGIGQISSEVPQNLSASRPQDRQFILSSKKLLLSDSGFYLCAWTGSGNTIYFGEGSWLTVV.